These 8 T cell receptor beta chains originate from one sample sequenced in a study of ipilimumab plus nivolumab after autologous stem cell transplantation. Data came from immunoSEQ multiplex PCR; TCRdb stores just in-frame clones and leaves some out. Of 15,000 to 20,000 clones listed, around 80% are singletons. The input for sequencing was PBMCs, taken in a trial of ipilimumab plus nivolumab as post-transplant consolidation. These receptors came from a male donor with diffuse large B-cell lymphoma.

The chain links TRBV6-6 to TRBJ1-1; D gene unclear. In germline, CDR1 is MNHNY, CDR2 SVGAGI (reference sequence). The CDR3 consists of 14 residues. V lost 2 bases to trimming and J lost 1 base, with 8 bases between them. The CDR3 DNA reads TGTGCCAGCAGTTACACTCTGAAGAACACTGAAGCTTTCTTT. It encodes CASSYTLKNTEAFF.

Written as DNA, the CDR3 is TGTGCCAGCAGCTGGGACAGGGCCGAGGGGGGAAACACCATATATTTT. As protein: CASSWDRAEGGNTIYF. The genes are TRBV7-6 and TRBJ1-3, with TRBD1 matching over 9 bases. V was clipped by 4 bases and J by 4 bases; unmatched bases: 8. Germline V lookup: CDR1 SGHVS, CDR2 FNYEAQ. This CDR3 has 16 amino acids.

This clone was seen a few times. The V gene is TRBV28, the J gene TRBJ1-5; D is ambiguous. This CDR3 has 12 amino acids. Germline V gives CDR1 MDHEN, CDR2 SYDVKM. Trimming left V 3 bases short and J 7 bases short, with 7 bases between. The CDR3 DNA is TGTGCCAGCAGTTTTCCCGGGCAGCCCCAGCATTTT. Amino acids: CASSFPGQPQHF.

J is TRBJ2-2 and V is TRBV5-5, with a tentative D call TRBD1 (5 bases). CDR1 is SGHKS, CDR2 YYEKEE, per germline (reference sequence). The ends were cut back, 4 bases at V and 0 bases at J, with 10 bases in the middle. The CDR3 spans 15 residues. CDR3 bases: TGTGCCAGCAGCAGCAGGGTGACGAACACCGGGGAGCTGTTTTTT. It is translated as CASSSRVTNTGELFF.

Notes on this clone: At one of its ends the junction is not consistent with the germline gene, which may arise from a read error. The chain recombines TRBV6-9 with TRBJ2-2; D ambiguous. This CDR3 region has 12 residues. CDR1 is MNHGY, CDR2 SVAAGI, per germline. The DNA of the CDR3 is TGCGCCAGCAGTGATAGGGCCGGGGAGCTGTTTTTT. Translation gives CASSDRAGELFF.

The chain is built from TRBV18 and TRBJ1-5, with D maybe TRBD1 (5 bases). The germline V and J ends were trimmed by 1 base and 4 bases, with 8 bases remaining between them. The CDR3 loop spans 14 amino acids. Germline V lookup: CDR1 KGHSH, CDR2 LQKENI. CDR3 amino acids: CASSPQGYNQPQHF. The CDR3 DNA follows: TGTGCCAGCTCACCACAGGGGTATAATCAGCCCCAGCATTTT.

A single count supports this clone. The chain links TRBV15 to TRBJ2-1, with D tentatively TRBD2 (5 bases). V was clipped by 3 bases and J by 4 bases, with 13 bases between them. Germline lookup yields CDR1 LNHNV and CDR2 YYDKDF (reference sequence). The length of the CDR3 is 15 residues. The CDR3 sequence is CATSRRADKYNEQFF. CDR3 sequence (DNA): TGTGCCACCAGCAGGAGGGCCGATAAGTACAATGAGCAGTTCTTC.

The chain combines TRBV6-1 with TRBJ1-2; D is perhaps TRBD1 (5 bases). The CDR3 loop spans 11 amino acids. The germline V gene encodes CDR1 MNHNS and CDR2 SASEGT. This CDR3 reads CAATGNYGYTF. As DNA, the CDR3 is TGTGCGGCAACAGGAAACTATGGCTACACCTTC.